The present TCR beta chain was sequenced within a study of cytomegalovirus exposure and HLA in healthy donors (dated by TCRdb to about 2017). For the wider study: According to an earlier analysis of a few hundred of the donors, 200 million or so T cells yielded 95 million to 140 million unique TCR beta sequences and less than 300 Gb of sequence data. The later analysis used no new phenotypic data to find candidate immune exposures, relying instead on TCR beta sequences and their occurrence across donors. Of the approximately 400 genotyped donors, over 70% fell in the genetic ancestry cluster associated with self-reported Caucasian donors. The study aimed to test whether cataloging public T cell receptors could reveal signatures of past pathogen exposure. An earlier analysis of more than 450 of the donors used high-throughput TCR beta sequencing to judge whether each TCR beta V gene segment behaved as functional or pseudogenic. On average, around 230,000 unique TCR beta nucleotide sequences were sequenced per donor among a few hundred genotyped donors of the cohort, with roughly 18% of those sequences being non-productive. Donor age, sex, ethnicity and CMV serostatus were compiled alongside the repertoire data. To predict cytomegalovirus infection status, the study combined high-throughput TCR immunosequencing, statistical association of individual TCRs with disease status, and machine learning. The number of donors typed differed by locus, with 629-630 for A, B, C, DRB1 and DQB1, around 560 for DQA1, some 570 for DPA1, and some 440 for DPB1. Genome-wide SNP genotypes for about 55% of the 666 donors were used in a later genetic analysis, which treated that subset as a discovery cohort. HLA typing included class I and class II loci at four-digit resolution. The T cell repertoires of some 700 subjects were profiled by immunosequencing and related to cytomegalovirus serostatus. A separate validation cohort of over a hundred different subjects was used in addition to the roughly 700-subject first cohort. A handful of DR-DQ haplotypes were handled as single units for association and clustering because linkage in the cohort was strong. Every repertoire in the discovery cohort had been generated on one and the same sequencing platform. Around 320 gigabases of sequencing data and approximately 80 million unique TCR sequences were included in an early release covering several hundred HLA-typed donors. A later analysis re-examined previously published TCR beta repertoires from just over 650 donors and added high-resolution HLA genotyping to investigate patterns of TCR occurrence.

Overall results and qualifications from the work: Seventeen rarely observed V segments, including chromosome 9 orphons, were excluded from the earlier analysis of approximately 500 of the donors because counts were too low. An association between a missense DCLRE1C variant and V-gene and J-gene trimming of TCR beta chains was found in a later genetic analysis and replicated in an independent cohort. Because some donors lacked HLA typing at each locus, the association tests relied only on the typed subset. Most CMV-associated TCR beta chains appeared to be HLA-restricted in a later analysis, and the HLA associations seemed to be driven largely by CMV exposure. In a later analysis, 15,000 to 20,000 TCR beta sequences were associated with specific HLA alleles at a false discovery rate of 0.05. Correlated functional status among segregating V segments might be attributable to linkage disequilibrium, but an unknown experimental factor could not be ruled out. Cytomegalovirus status was reported to be diagnosed by the classifier with high specificity and sensitivity in both the original and validation cohorts. The presence/absence analyses assumed that sequencing depth was roughly uniform across donors, and that assumption may not be true. In a later analysis, HLA-associated TCR beta chains were found to be more clonally expanded and to have lower generation probabilities than equally common non-associated chains. An earlier analysis of 587 of the donors showed that most TCR beta V segments appeared in productive rearrangements either about 90% or about 30% of the time, which broadly matched IMGT annotations. According to the authors, the approach could potentially be generalized to other disease states and immunological phenotypes. The cohort was sequenced for TCR beta chains only, and without alpha or paired-chain data the features that could be detected were limited. Several of the top co-occurrence clusters appeared to be linked to parvovirus B19, influenza, CMV and Epstein-Barr virus, according to a later analysis. In vitro tests confirmed that three of the cytomegalovirus-associated TCR beta chains recognize cytomegalovirus antigens. Most TCR sequences were observed very rarely across donors, whereas some public TCRs were present in many individuals. Assigning TCR associations to individual alleles was difficult when HLA alleles, especially DR and DQ, strongly co-occurred. A further reported finding was that TCR beta sequences accurately predicted the HLA-A and HLA-B alleles for most subjects in the first cohort. The study gave a list of more than 150 TCR beta chains associated with cytomegalovirus. CMV serostatus was the only immune exposure information available for the cohort. Some IMGT-functional V segments, including TRBV6-2 and TRBV6-3, could not be distinguished by the 87-base-pair reads and were therefore excluded. A cluster of highly shared sequence variants was judged likely to be a technical artifact of the sequencing pipeline. In a later analysis, the rate of TCR association differed among HLA loci, with DRB1 alleles having the most associated TCRs and HLA-C alleles having the fewest. A later genetic analysis reported fewer N-insertions in productive TCRs among donors in an Asian-associated ancestry cluster than the roughly 700-donor mean.

Ends trimmed: V by 5 bases, J by 6 bases; bases unmatched to a gene: 6. The CDR3 goes from the cysteine to the phenylalanine over 14 residues. Only CDR3 DNA is held: 42 bases, read in frame from base 1. As encoded in the germline V gene (reference sequence), CDR1 is SGHKS while CDR2 is YYEKEE. The cohort was made up of approximately 670 healthy bone marrow donors. Cohort members were all nominally healthy when sampled, although unrecorded immune exposures were likely present. The donor tested CMV seropositive, placing the donor among the 290 or so seropositive members of the cohort. Each donor provided a peripheral blood sample, and peripheral blood mononuclear cells were used for TCR beta sequencing. Genomic DNA extraction from the blood cell samples was performed with the Qiagen DNeasy Blood Extraction Kit. A remark on this clone: Its antigen specificity is not known. No base quality information exists; no much larger clone differs at one position. The identical CDR3 is also encoded by other nucleotide sequences in the sample.

Library method: the immunoSEQ multiplex PCR assay. A mixture of 60 forward primers for TCR Vbeta segments and 13 reverse primers for TCR Jbeta segments was used in the multiplex PCR. A multiplex PCR assay on genomic DNA amplified the CDR3 region of rearranged TCR beta genes. Amplified TCR beta libraries were sequenced as 87-base-pair reads on the Illumina HiSeq System. The authors' pipeline ran thus. A later analysis counted about 80 million unique TCR beta chains across the 666 repertoires, and 9.5 million to 11 million of these chains were shared by at least two donors. Raw reads were error-corrected and collapsed into unique sequences by a nearest-neighbor algorithm in which closely related sequences were merged to remove PCR and sequencing errors. V, D and J gene segments were assigned by aligning CDR3 sequences to IMGT reference sequences. For a sequence to be retained, a match of at least six nucleotides to both a V gene segment and a J gene segment was required. Rearrangements were classified as productive when the CDR3 lacked stop codons and remained in frame with V and J, and all other rearrangements were classified as non-productive. CDR3 was defined according to IMGT convention as the region running from the second conserved V-encoded cysteine to the conserved J-encoded phenylalanine. In an earlier analysis of 500 to 650 of the donors, sequences lacking an unambiguous match to a single V gene segment were excluded. An earlier analysis of about 600 of the donors called V segments functional above 56.7% productive rearrangements and segregating when the between-donor standard deviation exceeded 5%. A statistical classification framework was built for diagnosing cytomegalovirus status from the catalog of TCR beta chain sequences. A later analysis assigned V and J genes by comparing TCR nucleotide sequences with IMGT/GENE-DB human TR gene sequences. In a later analysis, CDR3 sequences and most-parsimonious VDJ recombination scenarios were assigned using the TCRdist pipeline. In a later analysis, every TCR beta chain was defined by the combination of its CDR3 amino acid sequence and its V-gene family, and reads without a unique V-gene family were dropped. To address suspected cross-contamination and a sequencing artifact, a later analysis removed around 600 highly shared, low-generation-probability nucleotide sequences. A later analysis calculated a clonal expansion index for each public chain from normalized within-repertoire ranks of inferred template counts. Generation probabilities in a later analysis came from a VDJ recombination model fitted to out-of-frame rearrangements, and those results were checked against IGoR. Hypergeometric tests were used in a later analysis to score TCR-TCR, TCR-HLA and TCR-CMV co-occurrence, with a repertoire-size bias correction applied to the TCR pairs. In a later analysis, false discovery rates were estimated by permuting HLA or CMV assignments 20 times. In a later analysis, co-occurring TCRs were grouped using DBSCAN, and TCRdist sequence similarity was added for clustering within HLA-allele-positive subsets. For co-occurrence clustering, repertoires with fewer than 30,000 or more than 120,000 public chains were excluded, along with roughly five repertoires with anomalous nucleotide sharing. TCRdb provides this immuneACCESS table in a form limited to in-frame rearrangements. Some clones are lacking; in checked studies, under half of them reflect an unresolved V gene, and why the rest are absent is not known. V, J and clone size are those of that table, while D and trimming were read from the DNA. This sample holds around 180,000 clones; about 80% were observed only once. 6% to 7.5% of the sample is taken by the ten largest.

The V and J segments used are TRBV5-5 and TRBJ2-2, and 8 bases in between align with TRBD2. This sequence originates from a man aged 30 to 39 in good health and CMV-seropositive. Sequenced sample: PBMCs. The CDR3 reads as follows: CASSRSGSSGELFF. The DNA is as follows: TGTGCCAGCAGTCGAAGCGGGAGCTCCGGGGAGCTGTTTTTT. The entire variable domain, with the stretches around the CDR3 drawn from the reference TRBV5-5 and TRBJ2-2 proteins, is DAGVTQSPTHLIKTRGQQVTLRCSPISGHKSVSWYQQVLGQGPQFIFQYYEKEERGRGNFPDRFSARQFPNYSSELNVNALLLGDSALYLCASSRSGSSGELFFGEGSRLTVL.